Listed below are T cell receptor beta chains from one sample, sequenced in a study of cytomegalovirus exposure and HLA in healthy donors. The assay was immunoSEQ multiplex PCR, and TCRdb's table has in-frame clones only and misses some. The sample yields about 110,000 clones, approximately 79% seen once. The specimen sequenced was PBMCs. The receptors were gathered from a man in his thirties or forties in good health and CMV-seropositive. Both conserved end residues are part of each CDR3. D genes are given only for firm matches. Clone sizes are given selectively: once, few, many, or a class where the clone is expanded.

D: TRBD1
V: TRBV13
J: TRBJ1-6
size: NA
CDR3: CASSDQGAASPLHF
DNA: TGTGCCAGCAGCGATCAGGGGGCAGCTTCACCCCTCCACTTT

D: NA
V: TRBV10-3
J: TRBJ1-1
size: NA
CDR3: CAISESGGLRTEAFF
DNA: TGTGCCATCAGTGAGTCCGGGGGGCTACGTACTGAAGCTTTCTTT

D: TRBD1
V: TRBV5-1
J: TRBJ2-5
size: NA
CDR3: CASSLGGQWETQYF
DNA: TGCGCCAGCAGCTTGGGGGGACAGTGGGAGACCCAGTACTTC

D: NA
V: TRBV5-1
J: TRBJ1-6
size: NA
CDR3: CASSLGDTGIGSPLHF
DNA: TGCGCCAGCAGCTTGGGAGATACAGGGATCGGTTCACCCCTCCACTTT

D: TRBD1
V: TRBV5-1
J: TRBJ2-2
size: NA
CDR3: CASSYGQGNTGELFF
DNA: TGCGCCAGCAGCTATGGACAGGGAAACACCGGGGAGCTGTTTTTT

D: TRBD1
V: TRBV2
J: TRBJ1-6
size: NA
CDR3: CASSEDRGRNSPLHF
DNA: TGTGCCAGCAGCGAAGACAGGGGGCGAAATTCACCCCTCCACTTT

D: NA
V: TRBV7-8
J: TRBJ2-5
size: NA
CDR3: CASSLGRVQTQYF
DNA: TGTGCCAGCAGCTTAGGCAGGGTTCAGACCCAGTACTTC

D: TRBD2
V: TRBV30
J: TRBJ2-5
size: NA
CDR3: CAWSPLAGGETQYF
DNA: TGTGCCTGGAGTCCTCTAGCGGGTGGAGAGACCCAGTACTTC

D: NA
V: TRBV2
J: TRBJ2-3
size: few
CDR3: CASSEDLRAADTQYF
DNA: TGTGCCAGCAGTGAGGATCTTAGAGCGGCAGATACGCAGTATTTT

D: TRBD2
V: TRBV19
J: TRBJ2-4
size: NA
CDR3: CASSPPGGLAKNIQYF
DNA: TGTGCCAGTAGTCCCCCGGGGGGGCTAGCCAAAAACATTCAGTACTTC

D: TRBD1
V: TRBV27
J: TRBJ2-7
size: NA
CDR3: CASGTGTEQYF
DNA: TGTGCCAGCGGGACAGGGACGGAGCAGTACTTC

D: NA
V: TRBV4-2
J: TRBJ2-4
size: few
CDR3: CASSRGSKNIQYF
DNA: TGTGCCAGCAGCAGGGGATCCAAAAACATTCAGTACTTC

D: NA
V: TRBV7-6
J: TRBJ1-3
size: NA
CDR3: CASSLAPQGNTIYF
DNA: TGTGCCAGCAGCTTAGCGCCGCAGGGCAACACCATATATTTT

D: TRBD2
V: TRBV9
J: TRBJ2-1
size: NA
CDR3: CASSVIGGGAHNEQFF
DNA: TGTGCCAGCAGCGTAATCGGCGGGGGGGCCCACAATGAGCAGTTCTTC

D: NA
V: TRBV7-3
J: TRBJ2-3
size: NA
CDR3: CASSFAGLTTDTQYF
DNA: TGTGCCAGCAGCTTTGCGGGACTTACTACAGATACGCAGTATTTT

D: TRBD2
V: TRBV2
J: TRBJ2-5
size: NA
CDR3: CASKTWTSGGETQYF
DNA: TGTGCCAGCAAGACCTGGACTAGCGGGGGGGAGACCCAGTACTTC

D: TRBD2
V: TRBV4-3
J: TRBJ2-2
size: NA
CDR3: CASSQDLSGGFTGELFF
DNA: TGCGCCAGCAGCCAAGACCTTAGCGGGGGATTTACCGGGGAGCTGTTTTTT

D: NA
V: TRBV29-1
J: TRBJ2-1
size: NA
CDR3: CSVEDPTGSSEQFF
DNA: TGCAGCGTTGAAGATCCCACAGGGTCCTCTGAGCAGTTCTTC

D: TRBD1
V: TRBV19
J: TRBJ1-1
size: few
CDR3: CASSIGQGGTEAFF
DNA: TGTGCCAGTAGTATCGGACAGGGGGGCACTGAAGCTTTCTTT

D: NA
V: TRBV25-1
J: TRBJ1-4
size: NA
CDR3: CASSESPSGGEKLFF
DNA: TGTGCCAGCAGTGAATCCCCCAGTGGGGGCGAAAAACTGTTTTTT

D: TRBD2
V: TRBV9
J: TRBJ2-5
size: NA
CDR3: CASSGGLAGLGETQYF
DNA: TGTGCCAGCAGCGGAGGACTAGCGGGGTTGGGGGAGACCCAGTACTTC

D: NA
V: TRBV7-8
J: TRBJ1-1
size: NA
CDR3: CASSPRLGRGRYKDTEAFF
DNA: TGTGCCAGCAGCCCCAGACTAGGGCGGGGACGATATAAGGACACTGAAGCTTTCTTT

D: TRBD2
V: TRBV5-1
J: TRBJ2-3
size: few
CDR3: CASSLDAGGQSDTQYF
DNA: TGCGCCAGCAGCTTGGACGCGGGGGGGCAGTCAGATACGCAGTATTTT

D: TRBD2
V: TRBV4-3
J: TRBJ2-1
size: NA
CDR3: CASSQDVAGATPLNEQFF
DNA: TGCGCCAGCAGCCAAGATGTCGCGGGAGCCACCCCGTTGAATGAGCAGTTCTTC

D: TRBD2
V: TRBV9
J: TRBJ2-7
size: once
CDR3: CASSGGASGYEQYF
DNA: TGTGCCAGCAGCGGAGGAGCTAGCGGGTACGAGCAGTACTTC

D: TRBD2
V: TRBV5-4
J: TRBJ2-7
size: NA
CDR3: CASSLVAGEGYEQYF
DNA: TGTGCCAGCAGCTTGGTAGCGGGGGAAGGGTACGAGCAGTACTTC

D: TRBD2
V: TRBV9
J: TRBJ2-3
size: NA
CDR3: CASSRPRTSGGAGVDTQYF
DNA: TGTGCCAGCAGTAGGCCCCGGACTAGCGGGGGGGCTGGGGTCGATACGCAGTATTTT

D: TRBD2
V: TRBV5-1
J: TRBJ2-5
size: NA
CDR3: CASSLGLAEGATQYF
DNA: TGCGCCAGCAGCTTGGGGCTAGCGGAAGGGGCGACCCAGTACTTC

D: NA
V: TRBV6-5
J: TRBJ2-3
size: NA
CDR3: CASSAQGPSDTQYF
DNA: TGTGCCAGCAGCGCTCAGGGGCCGTCAGATACGCAGTATTTT

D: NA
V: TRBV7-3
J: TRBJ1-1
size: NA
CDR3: CASSLMGGSTEAFF
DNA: TGTGCCAGCAGCTTAATGGGGGGTAGCACTGAAGCTTTCTTT

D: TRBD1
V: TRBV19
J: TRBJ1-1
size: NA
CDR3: CASNDRTGGTEAFF
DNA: TGTGCCAGTAATGATCGGACAGGGGGCACTGAAGCTTTCTTT

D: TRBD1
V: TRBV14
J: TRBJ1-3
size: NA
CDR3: CASSPTGSGNTIYF
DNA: TGTGCCAGCAGCCCGACAGGGTCTGGAAACACCATATATTTT

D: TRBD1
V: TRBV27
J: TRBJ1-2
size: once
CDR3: CASSSAYGTEYGYTF
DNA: TGTGCCAGCAGTTCGGCGTATGGGACAGAATATGGCTACACCTTC

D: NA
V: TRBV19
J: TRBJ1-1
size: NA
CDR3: CASSIGGGNTEAFF
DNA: TGTGCCAGTAGTATAGGAGGGGGAAACACTGAAGCTTTCTTT

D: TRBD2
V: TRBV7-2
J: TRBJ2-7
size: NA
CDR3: CASSAQLAVTSYEQYF
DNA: TGTGCCAGCAGCGCACAACTAGCGGTAACATCCTACGAGCAGTACTTC

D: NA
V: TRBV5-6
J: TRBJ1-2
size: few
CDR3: CASSLGVGDYGYTF
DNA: TGTGCCAGCAGCTTGGGGGTGGGAGACTATGGCTACACCTTC

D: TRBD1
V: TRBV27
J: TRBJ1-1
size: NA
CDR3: CASSLTGVEAEAFF
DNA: TGTGCCAGCAGCCTGACAGGGGTGGAGGCTGAAGCTTTCTTT

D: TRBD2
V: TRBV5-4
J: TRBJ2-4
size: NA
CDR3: CASSLSGDQNIQYF
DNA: TGTGCCAGCAGCCTAAGCGGGGATCAAAACATTCAGTACTTC

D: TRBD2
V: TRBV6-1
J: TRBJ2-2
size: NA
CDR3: CASSSSGGASGELFF
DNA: TGTGCCAGCAGTTCTAGCGGGGGGGCTTCCGGGGAGCTGTTTTTT

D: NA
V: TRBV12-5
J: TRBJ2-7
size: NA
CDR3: CASGLVLGGDKDYEQYF
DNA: TGTGCTAGTGGTTTGGTATTGGGGGGGGACAAGGATTACGAGCAGTACTTC

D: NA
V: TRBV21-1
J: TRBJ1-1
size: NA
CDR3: CASIRWAGGQAFF
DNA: TGTGCCAGCATTAGGTGGGCAGGGGGCCAAGCTTTCTTT

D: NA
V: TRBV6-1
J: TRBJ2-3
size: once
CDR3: CASRGADTQYF
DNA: TGTGCCAGCAGAGGGGCAGATACGCAGTATTTT

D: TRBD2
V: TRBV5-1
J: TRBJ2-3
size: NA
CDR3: CASSGFSSGGFTDTQYF
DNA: TGCGCCAGCAGCGGATTTAGCTCGGGGGGGTTTACAGATACGCAGTATTTT